These 15 T cell receptor beta chains were sequenced from one sample in a study of cytomegalovirus exposure and HLA in healthy donors. PCR involved 60 Vbeta and 13 Jbeta primers. Libraries were prepared by immunoSEQ multiplex PCR; TCRdb keeps only in-frame clonotypes and omits some of them. Found here are about 200,000 clones, 79% of them singletons; the top ten hold over 1.5%. The sequencing sample was made of PBMCs. The source is a girl between 10 and 17 years old in good health and CMV-seropositive.

This clone was seen once. This sequence joins TRBV23-1 and TRBJ2-1; the match to TRBD2 covers 9 bases. Being an ORF, TRBV23-1 has a function that is uncertain. The J segment lost 7 bases and the V segment lost 7 bases, leaving 17 bases of the junction unmatched. This CDR3 contains 17 residues. Here the CDR3 reads CASISGGTCGGANEQFF. DNA for the CDR3: TGCGCCAGCATATCGGGGGGAACATGCGGGGGGGCGAATGAGCAGTTCTTC.

This chain uses TRBV10-3 with TRBJ2-2; D possibly corresponds to TRBD2 (5 bases). V lost 3 bases, J lost 4 bases, and 12 bases lay in between. The length of the CDR3 is 15 residues. Germline CDR1 and CDR2: ENHRY and SYGVKD. CDR3 nucleotide sequence: TGTGCCATCAGTGACTCGGGGTTTCTCACCGGGGAGCTGTTTTTT. Residues: CAISDSGFLTGELFF.

This chain connects TRBV25-1 to TRBJ2-5; a possible D gene is TRBD2 (6 bases). V lost 1 base and J lost 5, with 8 bases in between. This CDR3 has 13 amino acids. CDR1 is MGHDK, CDR2 SYGVNS, per germline. The CDR3 sequence is CASSEWEVETQYF. In DNA, the CDR3 is TGTGCCAGCAGTGAATGGGAGGTGGAGACCCAGTACTTC.

The CDR3 loop reads CASSSRDLVNSPLHF. In DNA, the CDR3 is TGTGCCAGCAGTTCCCGAGACCTAGTGAATTCACCCCTCCACTTT. The chain uses TRBV6-5 and TRBJ1-6, with D unclear. Trimming removed 4 bases at V and 7 bases at J, with 14 bases between. Germline CDR1 reads MNHEY; CDR2 reads SVGAGI. The CDR3 spans 15 residues.

V usage is TRBV9 and J usage is TRBJ1-2; D is perhaps TRBD1 (5 bases). The CDR3 runs to 13 residues. With 5 bases removed from V and 1 base from J, the gap between germline ends came to 9 bases. Germline loops: CDR1 SGDLS, CDR2 YYNGEE. The CDR3 region is CASRGGVNYGYTF. CDR3 bases: TGTGCCAGCAGAGGAGGGGTTAACTATGGCTACACCTTC. The full variable domain, in which reference TRBV9 and TRBJ1-2 provide the parts outside the CDR3, is DSGVTQTPKHLITATGQRVTLRCSPRSGDLSVYWYQQSLDQGLQFLIQYYNGEERAKGNILERFSAQQFPDLHSELNLSSLELGDSALYFCASRGGVNYGYTFGSGTRLTVV.

The V gene is TRBV9, the J gene TRBJ2-7, with D possibly TRBD1 on 6 matching bases. In germline, CDR1 is SGDLS, CDR2 YYNGEE. Trimming shortened V by 4 bases and J by 6 bases, and 11 bases separated the two germline ends. The CDR3 has 12 amino acids. CDR3 sequence (DNA): TGTGCCAGCAGCCCAACGGACAGCGAGCAGTACTTC. Amino acids: CASSPTDSEQYF. Full variable domain (outside the CDR3, taken from reference TRBV9 and TRBJ2-7): DSGVTQTPKHLITATGQRVTLRCSPRSGDLSVYWYQQSLDQGLQFLIQYYNGEERAKGNILERFSAQQFPDLHSELNLSSLELGDSALYFCASSPTDSEQYFGPGTRLTVT.

The chain uses TRBV7-8 and TRBJ2-1; D uncertain. Germline CDR1 reads SGHVS; CDR2 reads FQNEAQ. V was trimmed by 1 base and J by 12 bases, leaving 10 bases between them. The CDR3 runs 12 residues. The CDR3 protein is CASSLVTIGQFF. In DNA, the CDR3 is TGTGCCAGCAGCTTAGTGACAATTGGGCAGTTCTTC.

The V and J genes are TRBV6-1 and TRBJ2-7; 7 bases line up with TRBD1. Germline trimming cut 3 bases from V and 4 bases from J; bases unmatched to any gene: 6. This CDR3 comprises 14 residues. Germline V gene data show CDR1 as MNHNS and CDR2 as SASEGT. In nucleotides, the CDR3 is TGTGCCAGCAGTGAGTCACAGGGGATTTACGAGCAGTACTTC. Its protein is CASSESQGIYEQYF.

This clone was recorded only once. The chain combines TRBV29-1 with TRBJ2-1; 11 bases are shared with TRBD2. Trimming took 4 bases from V and 7 from J; bases not matched to a gene: 12. This CDR3 has 16 amino acids. The V gene's germline CDR1 is SQVTM and CDR2 ANQGSEA. This chain's CDR3 is CSVVGVAGGLGNEQFF. CDR3 nucleotide sequence: TGCAGCGTTGTGGGAGTAGCGGGGGGGTTGGGGAATGAGCAGTTCTTC.

The rearrangement uses TRBV30 and TRBJ2-7; D remains ambiguous. The CDR3 is made up of 15 amino acids. The V gene's germline CDR1 is GTSNPN and CDR2 SVGIG (reference sequence). Trimming removed 0 bases from V and 2 bases from J, with 14 bases in between. CDR3 nucleotide sequence: TGTGCCTGGAGTGTACACGGGTCTGGCGCCTACGAGCAGTACTTC. It encodes CAWSVHGSGAYEQYF.

In DNA, the CDR3 is TGTGCCAGCAGCCCGACAGGGGGCTCCTACGAGCAGTACTTC. This encodes CASSPTGGSYEQYF. The chain combines TRBV6-5 with TRBJ2-7; 9 bases fit TRBD1. The length of the CDR3 is 14 residues. From germline, CDR1 is MNHEY and CDR2 SVGAGI. The trim removed 6 bases at V and 0 bases at J, leaving 3 bases unmatched.

Concerning this clone itself: At the DNA level, this CDR3 is encoded by other sequences in the same sample as well. The CDR3 nucleotides read TGTGCCAGCAGCTTAGGGGGAGGGTCAGCCAAAAACATTCAGTACTTC. Its translation is CASSLGGGSAKNIQYF. The chain links TRBV7-2 to TRBJ2-4, with TRBD2 matching over 7 bases. This CDR3 comprises 16 residues. Losses at the gene ends were 1 base for V and 0 bases for J; bases not matched to a gene: 3. Germline assignment: CDR1 SGHTA and CDR2 FQGNSA.

This chain connects TRBV11-2 to TRBJ1-6; 7 bases map to TRBD1. Trimming at V came to 3 bases and at J to 7 bases, leaving 3 bases not matched to a gene. This CDR3 region has 14 residues. Germline assignment: CDR1 SGHAT and CDR2 FQNNGV. The CDR3 loop reads CASSLGQSNSPLHF. CDR3 sequence (DNA): TGTGCCAGCAGCTTGGGACAGTCGAATTCACCCCTCCACTTT. The entire variable domain, with the rest obtained from reference TRBV11-2 and TRBJ1-6, is as follows: EAGVAQSPRYKIIEKRQSVAFWCNPISGHATLYWYQQILGQGPKLLIQFQNNGVVDDSQLPKDRFSAERLKGVDSTLKIQPAKLEDSAVYLCASSLGQSNSPLHFGNGTRLTVT.

V and J are TRBV7-2 and TRBJ1-4; 7 bases fit TRBD1. Germline V gene lookup returns CDR1 SGHTA and CDR2 FQGNSA. The CDR3 spans 16 residues. The V and J ends lost 1 base and 8 bases, in that order; junction bases with no gene match: 10. The DNA for the CDR3 is TGTGCCAGCAGCTTAGACACAGGGGCCCGGCGAGAAAAACTGTTTTTT. Amino acids: CASSLDTGARREKLFF.

V is TRBV7-2 and J is TRBJ2-4; 8 bases are a match to TRBD1. CDR3 length equals 17 residues. The junction had 10 bases not matched to a gene; V was cut back by 3 bases and J by 3 bases. CDR1 is SGHTA, CDR2 FQGNSA, per germline. CDR3 coding DNA: TGTGCCAGCAGCTTGGAACAGGGGGGTTTTGGCAAAAACATTCAGTACTTC. Translated: CASSLEQGGFGKNIQYF.